These 19 T cell receptor beta chains were sequenced from one sample in a study of T cell responses to AZD1222 COVID-19 vaccine. TCRdb's copy holds only in-frame clones and misses some; the assay was immunoSEQ multiplex PCR. The sample has 75,000 to 100,000 clones; 70% to 90% are singletons. The sequences come from peripheral blood, collected on day 0 of AZD1222 vaccination. The receptors originated from an adult in good health.

This clone was seen at least ten times. The chain is built from TRBV7-2 and TRBJ1-6, with a tentative D call TRBD1 (5 bases). The CDR3 is made up of 17 amino acids. Looked up from germline, CDR1 is SGHTA and CDR2 is FQGNSA. V lost 0 bases and J 6 bases, leaving 15 bases between the germline ends. DNA for the CDR3: TGTGCCAGCAGCTTAGCGCTATCGGGAGGGGCTAATTCACCCCTCCACTTT. This translates into CASSLALSGGANSPLHF.

The chain links TRBV7-9 to TRBJ1-1; D is undetermined. V lost 3 bases and J lost 4, with 24 bases in between. Germline V gene sequence: CDR1 SEHNR, CDR2 FQNEAQ (reference sequence). The CDR3 totals 18 residues. The DNA for the CDR3 is TGTGCCAGCAGCTTCGTACCGGCCCACGCAAGAGAGGGCACTGAAGCTTTCTTT. It codes for CASSFVPAHAREGTEAFF.

The chain uses TRBV18 and TRBJ1-4, with a tentative D call TRBD1 (6 bases). Germline assignment: CDR1 KGHSH and CDR2 LQKENI. V was shortened by 3 bases and J by 8 bases, with 19 bases between the two germline ends. The CDR3 runs 16 residues. CDR3 nucleotides: TGTGCCAGCTCACCTAACCCGTCCAGGGGCAGGGAAAAACTGTTTTTT. It is translated as CASSPNPSRGREKLFF.

V gene TRBV11-3 combines with J gene TRBJ2-1; no firm D call. The CDR3 covers 14 residues. V was pared by 4 bases and J by 0 bases, with 7 bases between. Germline V gene data show CDR1 as SGHNT and CDR2 as YENEEA. CDR3 DNA sequence: TGTGCCAGCAGCTCAAGTAGCTCCTACAATGAGCAGTTCTTC. Translating gives CASSSSSSYNEQFF.

The genes are TRBV6-2 or TRBV6-3 and TRBJ1-1, with D tentatively TRBD1 (5 bases). Germline CDR1 is MNHEY and CDR2 is SVGEGT. This CDR3 contains 16 residues. The V gene lost 2 bases and the J gene lost 1 base, with 14 bases spanning the gap. Here the CDR3 DNA reads TGTGCCAGCAGTTACACGACCGGGACGGCGAACACTGAAGCTTTCTTT. Translated, it gives CASSYTTGTANTEAFF.

The chain has TRBV5-6 and TRBJ1-4, with 12 bases fitting TRBD1. The CDR3 runs to 15 residues. Trimming at V came to 3 bases and at J to 8 bases, leaving 5 bases not matched to a gene. CDR1 is SGHDT, CDR2 YYEEEE, per germline. CDR3 in DNA: TGTGCCAGCAGCTCCACCGGGACAGGGGGCGAAAAACTGTTTTTT. Translating gives CASSSTGTGGEKLFF.

V and J are TRBV5-1 and TRBJ1-2, with D tentatively TRBD1 (5 bases). This CDR3 has 14 amino acids. The germline gives CDR1 SGHRS, CDR2 YFSETQ. V was clipped by 4 bases and J by 1 base, with 11 bases between them. The CDR3 nucleotides are TGCGCCAGCAGCGACAGAAATAGTAACTATGGCTACACCTTC. It translates to CASSDRNSNYGYTF.

The gene calls are TRBV7-9 and TRBJ1-2, with D perhaps TRBD1 (6 bases). The CDR3 spans 14 residues. Trimming pared 3 bases from V and 4 bases from J, leaving 12 bases between. Germline assignment: CDR1 SEHNR and CDR2 FQNEAQ (reference sequence). The CDR3 reads CASSLGDRRYGYTF. CDR3 bases: TGTGCCAGCAGCTTGGGAGACAGGCGCTATGGCTACACCTTC.

This rearrangement joins TRBV2 to TRBJ2-1, with D possibly being TRBD1 (7 bases). The V gene lost 6 bases and the J gene lost 8 bases, with 14 bases spanning the gap. CDR1 and CDR2 (germline): SNHLY, FYNNEI. The CDR3 loop spans 13 amino acids. Here the CDR3 DNA reads TGTGCCAGCAGCCGGACAGGAGGGGATGAGCAGTTCTTC. Protein: CASSRTGGDEQFF.

The table lists this clone with a few counts. J is TRBJ1-1 and V is TRBV7-2, with D tentatively TRBD1 (6 bases). The CDR3 has 13 amino acids. Germline values: CDR1 SGHTA, CDR2 FQGNSA. V was clipped by 3 bases and J by 1 base, with 6 bases between them. The CDR3 loop is CASSLDRNTEAFF. CDR3 bases: TGTGCCAGCAGCTTGGACAGGAACACTGAAGCTTTCTTT.

The V gene is TRBV5-1, the J gene TRBJ1-1; D gene unclear. The CDR3 totals 15 residues. CDR1 is SGHRS, CDR2 YFSETQ, per germline. V was trimmed by 3 bases and J by 2 bases, leaving 14 bases between them. CDR3 sequence (DNA): TGCGCCAGCAGCTCCCAATTTTCAGCTAACACTGAAGCTTTCTTT. The encoded protein is CASSSQFSANTEAFF.

The rearrangement links TRBV6-1 to TRBJ2-7, with 10 bases identical to TRBD2. The CDR3 extends over 14 amino acids. Germline lookup yields CDR1 MNHNS and CDR2 SASEGT. The V segment lost 5 bases and the J segment 5 bases; nucleotides outside the gene matches: 6. As DNA, the CDR3 is TGTGCCAGCAGTACCGGGACTAGCGCAAACGAGCAGTACTTC. This gives the protein CASSTGTSANEQYF.

The rearrangement uses TRBV6-5 and TRBJ2-5; D might be TRBD1 (6 bases). V was shortened by 6 bases and J by 5 bases, with 13 bases between the two germline ends. Germline lookup yields CDR1 MNHEY and CDR2 SVGAGI. This CDR3 has 13 residues. For the CDR3, the DNA is TGTGCCAGCAGCCAGGGGAAGGCGGAGACCCAGTACTTC. It is translated as CASSQGKAETQYF.

This chain joins TRBV19 and TRBJ2-2, with D unclear. Germline assignment: CDR1 LNHDA and CDR2 SQIVND (reference sequence). The CDR3 runs to 15 residues. V was clipped by 3 bases and J by 4 bases, with 12 bases between them. CDR3 DNA sequence: TGTGCCAGTAGTATGATGGGGTCGGTCACCGGGGAGCTGTTTTTT. Translation gives CASSMMGSVTGELFF.

This chain uses TRBV20-1 with TRBJ1-2; D is ambiguous. Germline-derived CDR1 and CDR2 are DFQATT and SNEGSKA (reference sequence). The CDR3 totals 14 residues. V was shortened by 3 bases and J by 6 bases, with 17 bases between the two germline ends. The CDR3 here is CSASDPRVGNGYTF. CDR3 coding DNA: TGCAGTGCTAGTGACCCAAGGGTGGGGAATGGCTACACCTTC.

The chain employs TRBV11-3 and TRBJ2-3; D is possibly TRBD1 or TRBD2 (5 bases each). This CDR3 has 13 amino acids. Trimming removed 2 bases at V and 5 bases at J, with 8 bases between. Germline CDR1 is SGHNT and CDR2 is YENEEA. This CDR3 reads CASSLRGEDTQYF. CDR3 sequence (DNA): TGTGCCAGCAGCTTACGAGGGGAAGATACGCAGTATTTT.

This clone has a handful of counts. This chain connects TRBV2 to TRBJ1-5; no clear D gene. Trimming took 6 bases from V and 7 from J, leaving 13 bases between them. Germline V CDR1 and CDR2: SNHLY, FYNNEI. The CDR3 has 13 residues. CDR3 nucleotides: TGTGCCAGCAGGGAGCTAGTGGGACAGCCCCAGCATTTT. This codes for CASRELVGQPQHF.

The chain carries TRBV6-4 and TRBJ2-2; D is undetermined. V lost 6 bases, J lost 0 bases, and 8 bases lay in between. The germline V gene encodes CDR1 MRHNA and CDR2 SNTAGT. The CDR3 extends over 14 amino acids. The CDR3 DNA reads TGTGCCAGCAGGACTGGCGCGAACACCGGGGAGCTGTTTTTT. It translates to CASRTGANTGELFF.

This clone has only a few counts. The genes are TRBV24-1 and TRBJ2-7; D not resolved. Trimming shortened V by 4 bases and J by 2 bases, and 20 bases separated the two germline ends. Germline values: CDR1 KGHDR, CDR2 SFDVKD. The CDR3 covers 17 residues. The CDR3 region has the DNA TGTGCCACCAGTGACCCGGACGGGCCCTTTCCTACCTACGAGCAGTACTTC. Protein sequence: CATSDPDGPFPTYEQYF.